Listed here are 32 T cell receptor beta chains from one sample, sequenced in a study of shared clonotypes between healthy human individuals. TCRdb's table, derived via immunoSEQ multiplex PCR, lists solely in-frame clones and lacks some. Found here are roughly 300,000 clones, around 79% of them singletons; the top ten hold roughly 10%. Material: memory CD4+ T cells sorted from blood. Subset indicated: CD45RA-negative fraction. The receptors stem from a young man in good health.

This clone was seen a handful of times. This chain joins TRBV11-3 and TRBJ2-7; no clear D gene. CDR3 length equals 13 residues. Germline CDR1 is SGHNT and CDR2 is YENEEA. Trimming shortened V by 8 bases and J by 3 bases, and 14 bases separated the two germline ends. The CDR3 DNA is TGTGCCAGCGGCAAGGCTCAGCTCTACGAGCAGTACTTC. Its translation is CASGKAQLYEQYF.

The chain is built from TRBV9 and TRBJ2-3, with D unresolved. Trimming took off 0 bases at V and 4 bases at J, with 18 bases between the two ends. The CDR3 has 17 residues. Germline V gene sequence: CDR1 SGDLS, CDR2 YYNGEE. The DNA for the CDR3 is TGTGCCAGCAGCGTAGGCCGACATATTCTAAGGGCAGATACGCAGTATTTT. This sequence encodes CASSVGRHILRADTQYF.

The V and J genes are TRBV6-5 and TRBJ2-5; 7 bases fit TRBD1. Trimming at V came to 0 bases and at J to 2 bases, leaving 3 bases not matched to a gene. Germline CDR1 MNHEY, CDR2 SVGAGI. This CDR3 has 15 amino acids. CDR3 DNA: TGTGCCAGCAGTTACTCGCGGACAGGACAAGAGACCCAGTACTTC. Translating gives CASSYSRTGQETQYF.

V and J are TRBV29-1 and TRBJ1-1; D is uncertain. CDR1 is SQVTM and CDR2 is ANQGSEA in the germline V gene. The CDR3 is 11 residues long. Between the trimmed V and J ends, which lost 3 bases and 1 base, there was a span of 3 bases. CDR3 sequence: CSVDRNTEAFF. The CDR3 coding sequence is TGCAGCGTTGACAGGAACACTGAAGCTTTCTTT.

This chain uses TRBV30 with TRBJ2-7; D might be TRBD1 (5 bases). Trimming removed 1 base at V and 3 bases at J, with 13 bases between. The V gene's germline CDR1 is GTSNPN and CDR2 SVGIG (reference sequence). This CDR3 has 14 amino acids. CDR3 amino acids: CAWSAIDSFYEQYF. In DNA form, the CDR3 reads TGTGCCTGGAGTGCCATAGACAGTTTCTACGAGCAGTACTTC. Supplemented by reference TRBV30 and TRBJ2-7, the full variable domain reads SQTIHQWPATLVQPVGSPLSLECTVEGTSNPNLYWYRQAAGRGLQLLFYSVGIGQISSEVPQNLSASRPQDRQFILSSKKLLLSDSGFYLCAWSAIDSFYEQYFGPGTRLTVT.

The rearrangement links TRBV28 to TRBJ2-1; 10 nucleotides line up with TRBD1. CDR1 MDHEN and CDR2 SYDVKM come from the germline V gene. This CDR3 region has 16 residues. The V and J ends lost 2 bases and 12 bases, in that order; junction bases with no gene match: 13. CDR3 DNA: TGTGCCAGCAGTTTACCGGGACAGGGGAGGGTGCAGGGGCAGTTCTTC. Translated, it gives CASSLPGQGRVQGQFF.

The genes are TRBV7-2 and TRBJ1-5; 9 nucleotides match TRBD1. Germline V gives CDR1 SGHTA, CDR2 FQGNSA. This CDR3 has 14 residues. J gave up 2 bases and V 8 bases, and 4 bases lay outside the gene matches. The CDR3, as DNA: TGTGCCAGCGGCCGGGACAGGGGCAATCAGCCCCAGCATTTT. Protein sequence: CASGRDRGNQPQHF. Full variable domain (rest looked up from reference TRBV7-2 and TRBJ1-5): GAGVSQSPSNKVTEKGKDVELRCDPISGHTALYWYRQSLGQGLEFLIYFQGNSAPDKSGLPSDRFSAERTGGSVSTLTIQRTQQEDSAVYLCASGRDRGNQPQHFGDGTRLSIL.

V gene TRBV5-1 combines with J gene TRBJ2-3; TRBD1 aligns across 10 bases. V trimming: 4 bases; J trimming: 3 bases; junction bases outside the gene matches: 5. CDR1 is SGHRS and CDR2 is YFSETQ in the germline V gene. The CDR3 length is 15 residues. The CDR3 nucleotides are TGCGCCAGCAGCACGGGGGACAGGGGAACAGATACGCAGTATTTT. This gives the protein CASSTGDRGTDTQYF.

The chain is built from TRBV6-6 and TRBJ2-1; D is unclear. This CDR3 is 12 amino acids long. Germline V gene sequence: CDR1 MNHNY, CDR2 SVGAGI (reference sequence). Trimming pared 6 bases from V and 5 bases from J, leaving 8 bases between. CDR3 region: CASSADDNEQFF. Written as DNA, the CDR3 is TGTGCCAGCAGCGCAGACGACAATGAGCAGTTCTTC.

The rearrangement links TRBV15 to TRBJ2-1; 11 bases line up with TRBD2. Germline V gene data show CDR1 as LNHNV and CDR2 as YYDKDF (reference sequence). V dropped 7 bases and J dropped 9; count of bases not matched to a gene: 5. The length of the CDR3 is 13 residues. The CDR3 spells CATKLAGVGEQFF. In nucleotides, the CDR3 is TGTGCCACCAAACTAGCGGGAGTTGGTGAGCAGTTCTTC.

The J gene is TRBJ1-2, the V gene TRBV5-1; D not resolved. CDR1 SGHRS and CDR2 YFSETQ come from the germline V gene. The CDR3 spans 13 residues. Trimming left V 4 bases short and J 0 bases short, with 7 bases between. The CDR3 region is CASSLDANYGYTF. DNA of the CDR3: TGCGCCAGCAGCCTAGACGCTAACTATGGCTACACCTTC.

CDR3 region: CAGSEIRGSLADTDTQYF. Here the CDR3 DNA reads TGTGCCGGATCGGAGATAAGGGGGTCCCTAGCGGACACAGATACGCAGTATTTT. This chain links TRBV11-2 with TRBJ2-3, with D perhaps TRBD2 (7 bases). Trimming took off 11 bases at V and 2 bases at J, with 29 bases between the two ends. From germline, CDR1 is SGHAT and CDR2 FQNNGV. The CDR3 length is 18 residues.

The V and J genes are TRBV30 and TRBJ1-2; 7 bases fit TRBD1. Germline V gene data show CDR1 as GTSNPN and CDR2 as SVGIG (reference sequence). This CDR3 contains 13 residues. With 2 bases clipped from V and 2 bases from J, the junction kept 2 bases outside the gene matches. The CDR3: CAWSPTGNYGYTF. CDR3 bases: TGTGCCTGGAGTCCGACAGGGAACTATGGCTACACCTTC. The full variable domain, with the rest looked up from reference TRBV30 and TRBJ1-2, is SQTIHQWPATLVQPVGSPLSLECTVEGTSNPNLYWYRQAAGRGLQLLFYSVGIGQISSEVPQNLSASRPQDRQFILSSKKLLLSDSGFYLCAWSPTGNYGYTFGSGTRLTVV.

The chain has TRBV7-2 and TRBJ2-7; 10 bases line up with TRBD2. After removal of 5 bases from V and 3 bases from J, the junction contained 10 bases not matched to a gene. The V gene's germline CDR1 is SGHTA and CDR2 FQGNSA. The CDR3 loop spans 16 amino acids. CDR3 DNA sequence: TGTGCCAGCAGCCCTACGGGACTAGCGTCCCACTACGAGCAGTACTTC. The encoded protein is CASSPTGLASHYEQYF. Variable domain in full (rest from reference TRBV7-2 and TRBJ2-7): GAGVSQSPSNKVTEKGKDVELRCDPISGHTALYWYRQSLGQGLEFLIYFQGNSAPDKSGLPSDRFSAERTGGSVSTLTIQRTQQEDSAVYLCASSPTGLASHYEQYFGPGTRLTVT.

The V call is TRBV7-3, the J call TRBJ2-7; 8 bases are shared with TRBD2. Trimming removed 5 bases from V and 5 bases from J; junction bases left unmatched: 17. This CDR3 region has 17 residues. The germline V gene has CDR1 SGHTA and CDR2 FQGTGA. CDR3 in amino acids: CASSPPRGREGLDEQYF. CDR3 bases: TGTGCCAGCAGCCCACCGCGGGGCCGGGAGGGCCTAGACGAGCAGTACTTC. Supplemented by reference TRBV7-3 and TRBJ2-7, the full variable domain reads GAGVSQTPSNKVTEKGKYVELRCDPISGHTALYWYRQSLGQGPEFLIYFQGTGAADDSGLPNDRFFAVRPEGSVSTLKIQRTERGDSAVYLCASSPPRGREGLDEQYFGPGTRLTVT.

The J gene is TRBJ1-1, the V gene TRBV6-5; TRBD1 aligns across 8 bases. With V trimmed by 5 bases and J by 3 bases, 2 bases remained unmatched. Germline values: CDR1 MNHEY, CDR2 SVGAGI. The CDR3 has 13 residues. The CDR3 loop reads CASSKQGDTEAFF. The CDR3 DNA is TGTGCCAGCAGTAAACAGGGGGACACTGAAGCTTTCTTT.

This chain links TRBV27 with TRBJ2-1, with 12 bases identical to TRBD2. The CDR3 consists of 15 residues. Trimming took 6 bases from V and 8 from J; bases not matched to a gene: 8. Germline V CDR1 and CDR2: MNHEY, SMNVEV (reference sequence). The CDR3 region is CASRYSSGRGDEQFF. In DNA, the CDR3 is TGTGCCAGCAGATATTCTAGCGGGAGGGGCGATGAGCAGTTCTTC.

The V gene is TRBV14, the J gene TRBJ2-5, with D perhaps matching TRBD2 (5 bases). The germline V gene has CDR1 SGHDN and CDR2 FVKESK. The CDR3 contains 15 residues. Trimming removed 4 bases at V and 1 base at J, with 13 bases between. CDR3 residues: CASSPRRGLQETQYF. In DNA, the CDR3 is TGTGCCAGCAGCCCCCGGCGCGGACTCCAAGAGACCCAGTACTTC.

V usage is TRBV2 and J usage is TRBJ2-7; 10 positions agree with TRBD1. Germline lookup yields CDR1 SNHLY and CDR2 FYNNEI. V shed 10 bases and J 5 bases; nucleotides not matched to a gene: 5. This CDR3 region has 12 residues. The CDR3 nucleotides read TGTGCCATCAGGGACAGGGGCGACGAGCAGTACTTC. Its translation is CAIRDRGDEQYF.

The rearrangement uses TRBV9 and TRBJ2-2; D is unresolved. Germline loops: CDR1 SGDLS, CDR2 YYNGEE. The CDR3 has 16 residues. Trimming left V 3 bases short and J 5 bases short, with 17 bases between. The CDR3 region is CASSGRIPSGTGELFF. The CDR3 DNA reads as TGTGCCAGCAGCGGGCGGATTCCCTCTGGGACCGGGGAGCTGTTTTTT.

V is TRBV21-1 and J is TRBJ2-7; the table's D gene call, TRBD1, was not cross checked with the DNA. TRBV21-1 is marked as a pseudogene. The CDR3 runs to 17 residues. The CDR3 DNA reads as TGTGCCAGCAGCAATATCCGTCGACAGGCAAGTACCTACGAGCAGTACTTC. This codes for CASSNIRRQASTYEQYF.

The V call is TRBV7-8, the J call TRBJ1-2, with TRBD1 matching over 9 bases. The junction had 13 bases not matched to a gene; V was cut back by 7 bases and J by 4 bases. Germline V lookup: CDR1 SGHVS, CDR2 FQNEAQ. The CDR3 sequence is 16 residues long. CDR3 in amino acids: CASTRPGTGFAYGYTF. For the CDR3, the DNA is TGTGCCAGCACCAGACCCGGGACAGGGTTTGCCTATGGCTACACCTTC.

Concerning this clone: A much larger clone differs by one base, so this may be a read error. The J gene is TRBJ2-7, the V gene TRBV18; TRBD1 aligns across 7 bases. The CDR3 spans 14 residues. Germline trimming cut 7 bases from V and 3 bases from J; bases unmatched to any gene: 9. Germline assignment: CDR1 KGHSH and CDR2 LQKENI. The CDR3 loop reads CASLPLGQDYEQYF. DNA of the CDR3: TGTGCCAGCTTACCCCTAGGACAGGACTACGAGCAGTACTTC.

The chain is built from TRBV5-6 and TRBJ2-1, with TRBD2 as a possible D gene (7 bases). This CDR3 is built from 16 residues. Germline CDR1 is SGHDT and CDR2 is YYEEEE. V shed 5 bases and J shed 5 bases, with 20 bases lying between them. CDR3 coding DNA: TGTGCCAGCAGGCGCCGGGGGGCACAGGTTGACAATGAGCAGTTCTTC. It specifies CASRRRGAQVDNEQFF.

J is TRBJ2-2 and V is TRBV5-1, with a possible D match to TRBD2 (5 bases). V lost 2 bases, J lost 2 bases, and 7 bases lay in between. CDR3 length: 14 residues. Looked up from germline, CDR1 is SGHRS and CDR2 is YFSETQ. The CDR3 DNA reads TGCGCCAGCAGCTTTCGGGATAACACCGGGGAGCTGTTTTTT. Translation: CASSFRDNTGELFF.

J is TRBJ2-1 and V is TRBV4-2; D is perhaps TRBD1 or TRBD2 (6 bases each). The length of the CDR3 is 17 residues. CDR1 and CDR2 (germline): LGHNA, YNFKEQ. The V and J ends lost 8 bases and 7 bases respectively, with 27 bases between them. In DNA form, the CDR3 reads TGTGCCAGCCGCCGCGAGGAGGGTACAATTAGGGGGAATGAGCAGTTCTTC. Residues: CASRREEGTIRGNEQFF.

This clone came up many times. This chain links TRBV2 with TRBJ1-4, with 10 bases that match TRBD1. Looked up from germline, CDR1 is SNHLY and CDR2 is FYNNEI. This CDR3 region has 14 residues. V shed 1 base, J shed 10 bases, and the junction held 3 bases outside the gene matches. The CDR3 spells CASSEVGQGTKLFF. The CDR3 nucleotides are TGTGCCAGCAGTGAAGTGGGACAGGGGACAAAACTGTTTTTT.

The gene calls are TRBV28 and TRBJ2-7; D is unclear. This CDR3 has 15 residues. Trimming removed 5 bases at V and 2 bases at J, with 16 bases between. Germline assignment: CDR1 MDHEN and CDR2 SYDVKM. Here the CDR3 reads CASSSQSFTPYEQYF. CDR3 DNA sequence: TGTGCCAGCAGTAGTCAGAGCTTCACCCCCTACGAGCAGTACTTC.

The chain links TRBV19 to TRBJ1-5, with 9 bases lining up with TRBD1. Unmatched junction bases numbered 8, after V lost 3 bases and J lost 2 bases. Germline lookup yields CDR1 LNHDA and CDR2 SQIVND (reference sequence). CDR3 length: 17 residues. The CDR3 DNA is TGTGCCAGTAGTATGGGTGACAGGGGGTCGGGCAATCAGCCCCAGCATTTT. The encoded protein is CASSMGDRGSGNQPQHF.

This clone has ten or more counts. V gene TRBV19 combines with J gene TRBJ2-1, with 10 bases matching TRBD2. J lost 4 bases, V lost 5 bases, and 8 bases had no gene match. Germline V lookup: CDR1 LNHDA, CDR2 SQIVND (reference sequence). The CDR3 extends over 16 amino acids. The CDR3 loop is CASSGVAGGFYNEQFF. The CDR3 DNA is TGTGCCAGTAGTGGGGTAGCGGGAGGTTTTTACAATGAGCAGTTCTTC.

V is TRBV6-5 and J is TRBJ2-1; 8 positions match TRBD2. There are 16 residues in the CDR3. From germline, CDR1 is MNHEY and CDR2 SVGAGI. Unmatched junction bases numbered 5, after V lost 4 bases and J lost 0 bases. CDR3 nucleotides: TGTGCCAGCAGTTCCCAGAGCGGGAGCTCCTACAATGAGCAGTTCTTC. Translation: CASSSQSGSSYNEQFF.

V and J are TRBV9 and TRBJ2-7; 9 bases map to TRBD2. After removal of 4 bases from V and 3 bases from J, the junction contained 5 bases not matched to a gene. The CDR3 spans 14 residues. Germline V lookup: CDR1 SGDLS, CDR2 YYNGEE. The CDR3 region has the DNA TGTGCCAGCAGCAGAGCGGGAGGCGACTACGAGCAGTACTTC. Residues: CASSRAGGDYEQYF. Supplemented by reference TRBV9 and TRBJ2-7, the full variable domain reads DSGVTQTPKHLITATGQRVTLRCSPRSGDLSVYWYQQSLDQGLQFLIQYYNGEERAKGNILERFSAQQFPDLHSELNLSSLELGDSALYFCASSRAGGDYEQYFGPGTRLTVT.